A single sample gave rise to the 16 T cell receptor beta chains below, sequenced in a study of T cell changes during pregnancy in multiple sclerosis. Method: immunoSEQ multiplex PCR; TCRdb's copy keeps in-frame clones and lacks some. The table lists about 50,000 clones, roughly 90% of them singletons. This specimen was CD4+ T cells from peripheral blood mononuclear cells, taken after pregnancy. The receptors shown here come from a female donor with multiple sclerosis, enrolled in a pregnancy study.

This chain links TRBV25-1 with TRBJ2-5; 11 positions agree with TRBD2. Matching the DNA end better, TRBJ2-7 makes the J call doubtful. Germline CDR1 reads MGHDK; CDR2 reads SYGVNS. This CDR3 is 16 amino acids long. The CDR3 protein is CASSQTGGLAGGEQYF. The CDR3 nucleotides are TGTGCCAGCAGTCAAACGGGTGGGCTAGCGGGAGGCGAGCAGTACTTC.

Remarks on this clone: Compared with germline, one end of the junction differs, possibly owing to a read error. J is TRBJ1-4 and V is TRBV7-2; 8 nucleotides line up with TRBD1. The germline V gene has CDR1 SGHTA and CDR2 FQGNSA. The CDR3 is 15 residues long. CDR3 loop: CASSLARTGTEKLFF. The CDR3 DNA follows: TGTGCCAGCAGCCTAGCCCGGACAGGGACTGAAAAACTGTTTTTT. The full variable domain, with the rest looked up from reference TRBV7-2 and TRBJ1-4, is GAGVSQSPSNKVTEKGKDVELRCDPISGHTALYWYRQSLGQGLEFLIYFQGNSAPDKSGLPSDRFSAERTGGSVSTLTIQRTQQEDSAVYLCASSLARTGTEKLFFGSGTQLSVL.

This sequence joins TRBV15 and TRBJ2-2; D is perhaps TRBD2 (5 bases). Germline CDR1 LNHNV, CDR2 YYDKDF (reference sequence). The germline V and J ends were trimmed by 0 bases and 0 bases, with 17 bases remaining between them. The CDR3 runs 19 residues. This CDR3 is CATSRDRFGVPPNTGELFF. CDR3 sequence (DNA): TGTGCCACCAGCAGAGATCGCTTCGGGGTTCCGCCGAACACCGGGGAGCTGTTTTTT.

The gene calls are TRBV4-3 and TRBJ1-1; no definite D call. The CDR3 totals 13 residues. The ends were cut back, 7 bases at V and 0 bases at J, with 9 bases in the middle. The germline CDR1 and CDR2 sequences are LGHNA and YSLEER. The CDR3 here is CASTLRLNTEAFF. The DNA of the CDR3 is TGCGCCAGCACCCTACGCTTGAACACTGAAGCTTTCTTT.

The chain is built from TRBV5-6 and TRBJ2-6; no clear D. CDR3 size: 15 residues. Germline CDR1 and CDR2: SGHDT and YYEEEE. The V end lost 1 base, the J end lost 2 bases, and 7 bases lay between the germline ends. The CDR3, as DNA: TGTGCCAGCAGCTTGATCGGAGCTGGGGCCAACGTCCTGACTTTC. It is translated as CASSLIGAGANVLTF.

This chain links TRBV2 with TRBJ2-7; D gene uncertain. Germline assignment: CDR1 SNHLY and CDR2 FYNNEI. This CDR3 region has 14 residues. V lost 6 bases and J 0 bases, leaving 12 bases between the germline ends. The CDR3 bases are TGTGCCAGCAGCGAAATTCTCAGCTCCTACGAGCAGTACTTC. As protein: CASSEILSSYEQYF.

The gene calls are TRBV18 and TRBJ1-3, with 10 bases that match TRBD1. The junction had 4 bases not matched to a gene; V was cut back by 2 bases and J by 3 bases. Germline V CDR1 and CDR2: KGHSH, LQKENI. The CDR3 is 16 amino acids. CDR3 residues: CASSPKTGGLGNTIYF. The CDR3 DNA follows: TGTGCCAGCTCACCAAAGACAGGGGGCCTTGGAAACACCATATATTTT.

V and J are TRBV4-2 and TRBJ2-6; TRBD2 matches at 8 bases. The J segment lost 0 bases and the V segment lost 2 bases, leaving 6 bases of the junction unmatched. Germline V gene lookup returns CDR1 LGHNA and CDR2 YNFKEQ. The CDR3 contains 18 residues. The CDR3 is CASSQFSGVASGANVLTF. The CDR3 region has the DNA TGTGCCAGCAGCCAATTTAGCGGGGTAGCCTCTGGGGCCAACGTCCTGACTTTC.

This chain joins TRBV10-3 and TRBJ1-1, with no clear D. The V end lost 3 bases, the J end lost 3 bases, and 8 bases lay between the germline ends. This CDR3 is 13 amino acids long. Germline V lookup: CDR1 ENHRY, CDR2 SYGVKD. DNA for the CDR3: TGTGCCATCAGTGAAGTAGTCCACACTGAAGCTTTCTTT. Amino acid sequence: CAISEVVHTEAFF.

This clone showed up just once. This chain uses TRBV6-1 with TRBJ1-5; TRBD1 agrees at 8 bases. Trimming cost V 4 bases and J 5 bases; bases outside gene matches: 4. CDR1 MNHNS and CDR2 SASEGT come from the germline V gene. The CDR3 has 14 amino acids. CDR3 bases: TGTGCCAGCAGTGCAGGGGGCAACGATCAGCCCCAGCATTTT. It encodes CASSAGGNDQPQHF.

The rearrangement joins TRBV7-9 to TRBJ2-1, with 8 bases identical to TRBD1. Germline-derived CDR1 and CDR2 are SEHNR and FQNEAQ (reference sequence). The length of the CDR3 is 14 residues. V was clipped by 3 bases and J by 7 bases; unmatched bases: 5. CDR3 amino acids: CASSFLDRGNEQFF. In DNA form, the CDR3 reads TGTGCCAGCAGCTTTTTAGACAGGGGAAATGAGCAGTTCTTC.

This clone was counted once. V usage is TRBV27 and J usage is TRBJ2-2; 8 bases map to TRBD2. The CDR3 is 14 amino acids. Germline CDR1 and CDR2: MNHEY and SMNVEV (reference sequence). With V trimmed by 3 bases and J by 7 bases, 4 bases remained unmatched. In nucleotides, the CDR3 is TGTGCCAGCAGTTTCAGCGGGAGCTACGGGGAGCTGTTTTTT. This codes for CASSFSGSYGELFF.

The chain recombines TRBV18 with TRBJ2-1; 9 positions agree with TRBD2. Trimming took 1 base from V and 3 from J; bases not matched to a gene: 7. The CDR3 contains 17 residues. CDR1 and CDR2 from the germline V gene are KGHSH and LQKENI. In DNA, the CDR3 is TGTGCCAGCTCACCACTAGCGGGAGTCAATAGCTACAATGAGCAGTTCTTC. Translating gives CASSPLAGVNSYNEQFF.

J is TRBJ1-2 and V is TRBV6-1; D is undetermined. This CDR3 contains 12 residues. Germline V CDR1 and CDR2: MNHNS, SASEGT. Trimming removed 4 bases at V and 7 bases at J, with 10 bases between. CDR3 sequence: CASSGSGSGYTF. DNA of the CDR3: TGTGCCAGCAGTGGATCTGGCTCTGGCTACACCTTC.

The J gene is TRBJ2-7, the V gene TRBV4-3, with 8 bases that match TRBD2. Per the germline V gene, CDR1 is LGHNA and CDR2 is YSLEER. V was pared by 4 bases and J by 3 bases, with 11 bases of the junction left unmatched. This CDR3 region has 16 residues. In DNA, the CDR3 is TGCGCCAGCAGCCCCAACTGGGGCGGGAGGATCTACGAGCAGTACTTC. Protein product: CASSPNWGGRIYEQYF.

The chain employs TRBV5-5 and TRBJ2-1; 15 bases agree with TRBD2. V trimming: 4 bases; J trimming: 0 bases; junction bases outside the gene matches: 8. Per germline, CDR1 SGHKS and CDR2 YYEKEE (reference sequence). This CDR3 region has 19 residues. The chain's CDR3 is CASSVGQGLAGGSYNEQFF. CDR3 DNA sequence: TGTGCCAGCAGCGTCGGACAGGGACTAGCGGGGGGCTCCTACAATGAGCAGTTCTTC.